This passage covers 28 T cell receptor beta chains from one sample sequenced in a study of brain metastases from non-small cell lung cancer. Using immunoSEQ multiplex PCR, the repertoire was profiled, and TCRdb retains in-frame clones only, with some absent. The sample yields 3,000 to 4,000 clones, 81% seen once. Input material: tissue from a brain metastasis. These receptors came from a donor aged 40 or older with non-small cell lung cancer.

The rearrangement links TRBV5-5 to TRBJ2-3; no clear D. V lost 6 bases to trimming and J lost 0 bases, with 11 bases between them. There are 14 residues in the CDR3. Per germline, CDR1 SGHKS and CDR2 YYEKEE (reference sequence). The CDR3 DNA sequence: TGTGCCAGCAACCCGACAACTAGCACAGATACGCAGTATTTT. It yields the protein CASNPTTSTDTQYF.

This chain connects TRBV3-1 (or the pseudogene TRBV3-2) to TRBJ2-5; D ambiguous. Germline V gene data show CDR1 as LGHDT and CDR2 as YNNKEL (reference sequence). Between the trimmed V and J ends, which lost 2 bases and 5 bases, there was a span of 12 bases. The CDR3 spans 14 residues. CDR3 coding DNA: TGTGCCAGCAGCCAATCATATGCCCGGGAGACCCAGTACTTC. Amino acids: CASSQSYARETQYF.

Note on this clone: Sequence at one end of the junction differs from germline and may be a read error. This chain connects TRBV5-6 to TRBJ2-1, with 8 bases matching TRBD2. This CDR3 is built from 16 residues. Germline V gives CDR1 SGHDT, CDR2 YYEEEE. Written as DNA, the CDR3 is TGTACCAGCAGCTTGGATAGCGGGGAGGTATACAATGAGCAGTTCTTC. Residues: CTSSLDSGEVYNEQFF.

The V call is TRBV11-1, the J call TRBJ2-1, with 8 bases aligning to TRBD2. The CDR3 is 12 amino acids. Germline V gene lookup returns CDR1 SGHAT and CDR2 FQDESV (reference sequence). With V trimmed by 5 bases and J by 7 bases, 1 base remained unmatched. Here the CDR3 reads CASSQRGNEQFF. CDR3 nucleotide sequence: TGTGCCAGCAGCCAGCGGGGGAATGAGCAGTTCTTC.

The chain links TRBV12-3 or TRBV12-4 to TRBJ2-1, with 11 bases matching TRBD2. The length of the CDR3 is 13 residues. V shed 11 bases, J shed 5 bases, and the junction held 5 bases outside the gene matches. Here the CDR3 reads CALGLAGDNEQFF. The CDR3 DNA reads TGTGCCCTCGGACTAGCGGGTGACAATGAGCAGTTCTTC.

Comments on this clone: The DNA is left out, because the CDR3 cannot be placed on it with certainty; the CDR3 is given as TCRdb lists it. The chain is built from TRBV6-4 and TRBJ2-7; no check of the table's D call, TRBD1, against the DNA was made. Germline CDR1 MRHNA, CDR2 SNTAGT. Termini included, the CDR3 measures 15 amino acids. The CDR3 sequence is CASSEVAGGSYEQYF.

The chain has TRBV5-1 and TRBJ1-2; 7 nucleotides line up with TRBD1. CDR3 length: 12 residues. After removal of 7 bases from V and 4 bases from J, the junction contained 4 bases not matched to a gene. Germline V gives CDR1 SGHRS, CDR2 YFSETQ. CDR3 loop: CASPRDSYGYTF. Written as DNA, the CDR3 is TGCGCCAGCCCCCGGGACAGCTATGGCTACACCTTC.

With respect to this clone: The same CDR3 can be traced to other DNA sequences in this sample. CDR3 DNA sequence: TGTGCCAGCTCACCAAAACAGGGAGCGACCCAGTACTTC. Its translation is CASSPKQGATQYF. The gene calls are TRBV18 and TRBJ2-5, with D tentatively TRBD1 (6 bases). V was pared by 2 bases and J by 7 bases, with 11 bases between. Per the germline V gene, CDR1 is KGHSH and CDR2 is LQKENI. This CDR3 has 13 residues. Full variable domain (missing parts from reference TRBV18 and TRBJ2-5): NAGVMQNPRHLVRRRGQEARLRCSPMKGHSHVYWYRQLPEEGLKFMVYLQKENIIDESGMPKERFSAEFPKEGPSILRIQQVVRGDSAAYFCASSPKQGATQYFGPGTRLLVL.

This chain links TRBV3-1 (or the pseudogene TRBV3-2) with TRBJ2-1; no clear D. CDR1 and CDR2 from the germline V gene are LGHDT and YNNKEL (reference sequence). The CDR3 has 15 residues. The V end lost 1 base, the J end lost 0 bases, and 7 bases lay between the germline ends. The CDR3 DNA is TGTGCCAGCAGCCAAGGGCGGACCTCCTACAATGAGCAGTTCTTC. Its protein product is CASSQGRTSYNEQFF.

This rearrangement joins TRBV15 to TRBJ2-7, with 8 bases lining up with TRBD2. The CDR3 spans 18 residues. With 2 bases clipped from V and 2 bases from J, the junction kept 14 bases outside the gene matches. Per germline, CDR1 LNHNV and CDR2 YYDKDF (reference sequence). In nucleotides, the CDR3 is TGTGCCACCAGCAGAAATCGACCTGCGGGGGGCCGACCCTACGAGCAGTACTTC. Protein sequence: CATSRNRPAGGRPYEQYF. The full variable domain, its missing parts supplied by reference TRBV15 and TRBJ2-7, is DAMVIQNPRYQVTQFGKPVTLSCSQTLNHNVMYWYQQKSSQAPKLLFHYYDKDFNNEADTPDNFQSRRPNTSFCFLDIRSPGLGDTAMYLCATSRNRPAGGRPYEQYFGPGTRLTVT.

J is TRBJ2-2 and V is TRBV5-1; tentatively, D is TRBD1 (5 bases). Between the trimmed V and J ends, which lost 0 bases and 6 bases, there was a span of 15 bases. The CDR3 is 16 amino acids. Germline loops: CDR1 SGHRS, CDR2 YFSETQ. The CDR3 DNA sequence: TGCGCCAGCAGCTTGGGGCAGGGCAGCGTCGCCGGGGAGCTGTTTTTT. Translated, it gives CASSLGQGSVAGELFF. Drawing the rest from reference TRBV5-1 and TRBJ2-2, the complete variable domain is KAGVTQTPRYLIKTRGQQVTLSCSPISGHRSVSWYQQTPGQGLQFLFEYFSETQRNKGNFPGRFSGRQFSNSRSEMNVSTLELGDSALYLCASSLGQGSVAGELFFGEGSRLTVL.

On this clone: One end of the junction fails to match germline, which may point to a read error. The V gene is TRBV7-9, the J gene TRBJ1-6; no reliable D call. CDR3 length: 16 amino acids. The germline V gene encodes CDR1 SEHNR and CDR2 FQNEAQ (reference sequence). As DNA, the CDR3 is TGTGCCAGCAGCTTAGGCATGGGGTTCTATAATTCACCTCTCCACTTT. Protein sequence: CASSLGMGFYNSPLHF.

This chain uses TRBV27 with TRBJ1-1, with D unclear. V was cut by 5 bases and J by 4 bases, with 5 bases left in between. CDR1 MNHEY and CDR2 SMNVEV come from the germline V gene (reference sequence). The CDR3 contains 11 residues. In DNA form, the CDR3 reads TGTGCCAGCAGTCTCGGCACTGAAGCTTTCTTT. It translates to CASSLGTEAFF.

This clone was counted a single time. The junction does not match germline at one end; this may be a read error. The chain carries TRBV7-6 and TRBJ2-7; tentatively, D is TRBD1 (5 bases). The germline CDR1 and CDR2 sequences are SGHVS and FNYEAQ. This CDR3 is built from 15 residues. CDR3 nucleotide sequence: TGTGTCAGCAGCTTAGAATCAGGGAAAACCTACGAGCAGTACTTC. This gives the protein CVSSLESGKTYEQYF.

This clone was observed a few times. The chain's CDR3 is CASSTRTGWNTEAFF. The CDR3 DNA is TGTGCCAGCAGCACCCGGACAGGGTGGAACACTGAAGCTTTCTTT. J is TRBJ1-1 and V is TRBV14; 8 nucleotides agree with TRBD1. Germline CDR1 and CDR2: SGHDN and FVKESK. After removal of 5 bases from V and 1 base from J, the junction contained 6 bases not matched to a gene. The CDR3 is 15 residues long.

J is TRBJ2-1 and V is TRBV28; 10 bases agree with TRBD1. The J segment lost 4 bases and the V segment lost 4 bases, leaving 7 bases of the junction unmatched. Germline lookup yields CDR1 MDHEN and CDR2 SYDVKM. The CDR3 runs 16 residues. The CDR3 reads CASSSLGQGSYNEQFF. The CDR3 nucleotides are TGTGCCAGCAGTTCCCTGGGACAGGGGTCTTACAATGAGCAGTTCTTC.

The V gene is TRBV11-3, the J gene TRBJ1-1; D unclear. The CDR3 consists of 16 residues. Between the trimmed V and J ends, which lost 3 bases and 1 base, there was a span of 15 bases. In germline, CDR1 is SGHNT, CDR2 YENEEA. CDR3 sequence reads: CASSFPNALKNTEAFF. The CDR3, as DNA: TGTGCCAGCAGCTTCCCGAATGCCCTCAAGAACACTGAAGCTTTCTTT. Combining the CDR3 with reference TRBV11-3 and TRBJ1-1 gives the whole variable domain EAGVVQSPRYKIIEKKQPVAFWCNPISGHNTLYWYLQNLGQGPELLIRYENEEAVDDSQLPKDRFSAERLKGVDSTLKIQPAELGDSAVYLCASSFPNALKNTEAFFGQGTRLTVV.

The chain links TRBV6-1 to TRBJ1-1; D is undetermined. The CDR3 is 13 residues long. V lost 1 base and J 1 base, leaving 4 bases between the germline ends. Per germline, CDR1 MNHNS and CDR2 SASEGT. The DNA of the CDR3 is TGTGCCAGCAGTGAAGGGGGGAACACTGAAGCTTTCTTT. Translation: CASSEGGNTEAFF.

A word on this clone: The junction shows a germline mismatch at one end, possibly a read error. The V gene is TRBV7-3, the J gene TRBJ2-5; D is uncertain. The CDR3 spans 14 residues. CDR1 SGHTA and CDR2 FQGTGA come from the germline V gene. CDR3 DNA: TGTGTCAGCAGTTTAACCGGGCTAGACGAGACCCAGTACTTC. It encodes CVSSLTGLDETQYF.

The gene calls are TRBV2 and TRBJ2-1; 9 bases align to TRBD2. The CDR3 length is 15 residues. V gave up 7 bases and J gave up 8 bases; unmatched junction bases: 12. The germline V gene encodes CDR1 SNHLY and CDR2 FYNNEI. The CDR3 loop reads CASNAGTSRVDEQFF. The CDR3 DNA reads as TGTGCCAGCAACGCCGGGACTAGCCGGGTGGATGAGCAGTTCTTC. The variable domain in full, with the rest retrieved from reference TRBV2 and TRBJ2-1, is EPEVTQTPSHQVTQMGQEVILRCVPISNHLYFYWYRQILGQKVEFLVSFYNNEISEKSEIFDDQFSVERPDGSNFTLKIRSTKLEDSAMYFCASNAGTSRVDEQFFGPGTRLTVL.

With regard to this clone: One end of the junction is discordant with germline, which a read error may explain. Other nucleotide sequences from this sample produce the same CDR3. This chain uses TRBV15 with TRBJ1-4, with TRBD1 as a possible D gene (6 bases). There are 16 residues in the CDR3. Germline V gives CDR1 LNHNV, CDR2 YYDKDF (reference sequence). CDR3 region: CATSGDEGGRSEKLFF. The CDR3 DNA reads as TGTGCCACCAGCGGAGACGAGGGGGGCAGAAGCGAAAAATTGTTTTTT.

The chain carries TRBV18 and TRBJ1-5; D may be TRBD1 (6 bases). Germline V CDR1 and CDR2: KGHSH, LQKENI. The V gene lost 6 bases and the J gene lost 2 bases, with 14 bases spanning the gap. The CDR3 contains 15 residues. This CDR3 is CASSFTGQRNQPQHF. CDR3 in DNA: TGTGCCAGCTCGTTCACCGGACAGCGCAATCAGCCCCAGCATTTT.

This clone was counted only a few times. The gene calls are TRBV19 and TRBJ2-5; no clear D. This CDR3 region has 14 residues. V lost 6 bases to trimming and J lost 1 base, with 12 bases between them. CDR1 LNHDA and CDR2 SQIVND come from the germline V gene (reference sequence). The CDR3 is CASSNHGSQETQYF. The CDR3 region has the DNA TGTGCCAGTAGCAATCACGGATCCCAAGAGACCCAGTACTTC.

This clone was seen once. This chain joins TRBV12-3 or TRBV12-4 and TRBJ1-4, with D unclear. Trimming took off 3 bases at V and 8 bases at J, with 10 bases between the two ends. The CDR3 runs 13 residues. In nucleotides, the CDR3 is TGTGCCAGCAGTTTGGGTCAGAAGGAAAAACTGTTTTTT. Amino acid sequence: CASSLGQKEKLFF.

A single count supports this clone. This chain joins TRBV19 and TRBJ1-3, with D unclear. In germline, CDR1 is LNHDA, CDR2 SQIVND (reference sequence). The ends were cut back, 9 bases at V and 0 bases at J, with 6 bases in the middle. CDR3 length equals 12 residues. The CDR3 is CASQNSGNTIYF. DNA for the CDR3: TGTGCCAGCCAGAACTCTGGAAACACCATATATTTT.

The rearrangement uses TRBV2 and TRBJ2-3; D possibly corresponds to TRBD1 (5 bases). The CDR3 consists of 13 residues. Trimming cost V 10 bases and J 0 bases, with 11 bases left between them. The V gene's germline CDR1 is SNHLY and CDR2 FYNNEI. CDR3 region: CATRDTSTDTQYF. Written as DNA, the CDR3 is TGTGCCACCAGGGATACTAGCACAGATACGCAGTATTTT.

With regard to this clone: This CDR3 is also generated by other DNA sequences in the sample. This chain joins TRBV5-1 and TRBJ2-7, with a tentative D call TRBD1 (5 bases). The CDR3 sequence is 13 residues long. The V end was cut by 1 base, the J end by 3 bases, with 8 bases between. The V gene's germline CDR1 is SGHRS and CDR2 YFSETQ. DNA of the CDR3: TGCGCCAGCAGCTTGACAGGAAACTACGAGCAGTACTTC. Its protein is CASSLTGNYEQYF.

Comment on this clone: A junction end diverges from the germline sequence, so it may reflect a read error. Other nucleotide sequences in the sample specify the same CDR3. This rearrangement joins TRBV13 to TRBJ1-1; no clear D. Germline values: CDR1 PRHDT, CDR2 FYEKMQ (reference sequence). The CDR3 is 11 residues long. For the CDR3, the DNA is TGTGCTAGCAGCTACTTGAAGGAAGCTTTCTTT. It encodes CASSYLKEAFF.